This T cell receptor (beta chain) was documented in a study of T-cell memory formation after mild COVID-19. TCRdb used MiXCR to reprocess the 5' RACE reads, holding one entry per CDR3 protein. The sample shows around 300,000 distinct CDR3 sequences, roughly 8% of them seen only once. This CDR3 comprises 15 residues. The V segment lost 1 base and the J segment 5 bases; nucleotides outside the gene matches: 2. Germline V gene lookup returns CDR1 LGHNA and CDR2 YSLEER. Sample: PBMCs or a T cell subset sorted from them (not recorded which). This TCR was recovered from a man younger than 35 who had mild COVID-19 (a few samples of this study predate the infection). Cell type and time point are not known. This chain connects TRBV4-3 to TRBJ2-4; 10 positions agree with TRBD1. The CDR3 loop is CASSQAGTGENIQYF. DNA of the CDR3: TGCGCCAGCAGCCAAGCCGGGACAGGGGAAAACATTCAGTACTTC.